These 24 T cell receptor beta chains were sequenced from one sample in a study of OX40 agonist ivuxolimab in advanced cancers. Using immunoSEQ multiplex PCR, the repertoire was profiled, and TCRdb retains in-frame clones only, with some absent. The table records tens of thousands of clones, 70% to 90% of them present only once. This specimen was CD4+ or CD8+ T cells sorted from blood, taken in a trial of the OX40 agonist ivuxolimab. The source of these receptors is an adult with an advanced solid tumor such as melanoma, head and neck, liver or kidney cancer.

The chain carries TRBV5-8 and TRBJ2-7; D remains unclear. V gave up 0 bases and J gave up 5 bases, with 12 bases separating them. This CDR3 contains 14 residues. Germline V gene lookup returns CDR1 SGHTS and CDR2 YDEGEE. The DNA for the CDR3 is TGTGCCAGCAGCTTGGCCGCGGAGAGTAACGAGCAGTACGTC. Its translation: CASSLAAESNEQYV.

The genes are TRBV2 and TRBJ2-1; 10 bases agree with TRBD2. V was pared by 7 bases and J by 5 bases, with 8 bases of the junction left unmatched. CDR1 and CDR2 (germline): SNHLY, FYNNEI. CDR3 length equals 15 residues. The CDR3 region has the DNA TGTGCCAGCAAGAGGACTAGCGGAATAGACAATGAGCAGTTCTTC. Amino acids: CASKRTSGIDNEQFF. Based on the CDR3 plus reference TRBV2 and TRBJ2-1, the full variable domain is EPEVTQTPSHQVTQMGQEVILRCVPISNHLYFYWYRQILGQKVEFLVSFYNNEISEKSEIFDDQFSVERPDGSNFTLKIRSTKLEDSAMYFCASKRTSGIDNEQFFGPGTRLTVL.

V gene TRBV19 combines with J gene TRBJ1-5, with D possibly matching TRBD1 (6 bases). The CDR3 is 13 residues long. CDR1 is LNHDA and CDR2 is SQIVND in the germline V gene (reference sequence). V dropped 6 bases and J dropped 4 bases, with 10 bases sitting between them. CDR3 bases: TGTGCCAGTAGCCCGGACAGAAATCAGCCCCAGCATTTT. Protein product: CASSPDRNQPQHF.

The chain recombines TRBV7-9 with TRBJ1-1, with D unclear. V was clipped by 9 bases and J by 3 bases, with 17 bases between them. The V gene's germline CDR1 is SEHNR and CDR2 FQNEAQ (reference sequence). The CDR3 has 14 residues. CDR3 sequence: CASNGRLWDTEAFF. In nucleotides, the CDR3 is TGTGCCAGTAACGGGAGACTTTGGGACACTGAAGCTTTCTTT.

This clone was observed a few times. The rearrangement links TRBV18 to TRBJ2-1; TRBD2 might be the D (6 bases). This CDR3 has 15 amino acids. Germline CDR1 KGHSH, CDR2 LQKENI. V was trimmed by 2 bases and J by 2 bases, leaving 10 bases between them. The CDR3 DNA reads TGTGCCAGCTCACCAAAGACGGGAGCCTACAATGAGCAGTTCTTC. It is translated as CASSPKTGAYNEQFF. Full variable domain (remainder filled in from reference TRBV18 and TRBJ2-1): NAGVMQNPRHLVRRRGQEARLRCSPMKGHSHVYWYRQLPEEGLKFMVYLQKENIIDESGMPKERFSAEFPKEGPSILRIQQVVRGDSAAYFCASSPKTGAYNEQFFGPGTRLTVL.

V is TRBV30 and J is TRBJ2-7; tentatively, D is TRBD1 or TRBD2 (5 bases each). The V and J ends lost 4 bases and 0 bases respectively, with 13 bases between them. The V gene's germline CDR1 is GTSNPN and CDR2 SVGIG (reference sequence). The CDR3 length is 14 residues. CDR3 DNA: TGTGCCTGGACCCGGGGCTTTCACTCCTACGAGCAGTACTTC. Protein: CAWTRGFHSYEQYF.

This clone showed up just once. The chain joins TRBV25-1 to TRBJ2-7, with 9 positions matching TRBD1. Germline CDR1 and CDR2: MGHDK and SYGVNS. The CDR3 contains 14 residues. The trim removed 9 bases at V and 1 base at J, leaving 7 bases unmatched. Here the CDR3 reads CASRSDRGSYEQYF. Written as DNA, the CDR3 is TGTGCCAGTAGATCGGACAGGGGATCCTACGAGCAGTACTTC.

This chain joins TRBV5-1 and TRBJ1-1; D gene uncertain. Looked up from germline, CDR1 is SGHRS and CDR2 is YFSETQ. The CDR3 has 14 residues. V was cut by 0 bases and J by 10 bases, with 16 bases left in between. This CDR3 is CASSLGTTSSGAFF. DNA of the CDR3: TGCGCCAGCAGCTTGGGGACTACCAGCAGTGGAGCTTTCTTT.

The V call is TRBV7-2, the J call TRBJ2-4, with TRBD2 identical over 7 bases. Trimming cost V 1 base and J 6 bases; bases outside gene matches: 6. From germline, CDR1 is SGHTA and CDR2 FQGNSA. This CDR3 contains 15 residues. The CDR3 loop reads CASSLGLARRNIQYF. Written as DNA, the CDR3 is TGTGCCAGCAGCTTAGGACTAGCCAGGAGAAACATTCAGTACTTC.

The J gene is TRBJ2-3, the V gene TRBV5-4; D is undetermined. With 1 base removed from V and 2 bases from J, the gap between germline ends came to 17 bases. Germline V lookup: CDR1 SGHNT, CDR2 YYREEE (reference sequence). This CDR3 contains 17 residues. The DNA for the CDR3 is TGTGCCAGCAGCTTGCCACCCCTAGGTCCCCTCACAGATACGCAGTATTTT. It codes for CASSLPPLGPLTDTQYF.

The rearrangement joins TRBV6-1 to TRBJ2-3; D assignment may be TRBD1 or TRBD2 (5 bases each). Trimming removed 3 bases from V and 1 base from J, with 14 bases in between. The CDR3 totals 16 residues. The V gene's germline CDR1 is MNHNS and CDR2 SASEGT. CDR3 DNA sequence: TGTGCCAGCAGTGAGAGGGGCGCGTATGGCACAGATACGCAGTATTTT. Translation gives CASSERGAYGTDTQYF.

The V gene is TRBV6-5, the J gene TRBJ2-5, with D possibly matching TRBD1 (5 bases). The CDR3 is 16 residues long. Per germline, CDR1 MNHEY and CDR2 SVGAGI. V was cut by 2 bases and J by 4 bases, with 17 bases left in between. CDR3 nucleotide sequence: TGTGCCAGCAGTTACCGTAGACAGTGGGCAGGAGAGACCCAGTACTTC. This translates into CASSYRRQWAGETQYF.

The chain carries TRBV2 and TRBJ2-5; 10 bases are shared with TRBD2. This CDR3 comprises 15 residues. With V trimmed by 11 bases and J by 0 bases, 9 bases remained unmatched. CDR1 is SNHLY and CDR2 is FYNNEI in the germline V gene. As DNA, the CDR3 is TGTGCCGAAGGCCTCGGACTAGCGGACCAAGAGACCCAGTACTTC. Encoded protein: CAEGLGLADQETQYF.

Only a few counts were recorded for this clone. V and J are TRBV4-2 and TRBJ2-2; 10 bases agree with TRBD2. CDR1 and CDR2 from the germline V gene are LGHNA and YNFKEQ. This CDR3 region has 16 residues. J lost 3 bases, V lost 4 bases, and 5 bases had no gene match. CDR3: CASSPASGRDTGELFF. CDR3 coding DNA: TGTGCCAGCAGCCCTGCTAGCGGGAGAGACACCGGGGAGCTGTTTTTT.

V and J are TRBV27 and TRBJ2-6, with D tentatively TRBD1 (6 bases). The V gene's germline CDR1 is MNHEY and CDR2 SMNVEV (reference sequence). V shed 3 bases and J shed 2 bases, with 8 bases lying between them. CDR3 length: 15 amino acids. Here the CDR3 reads CASSFEGAGANVLTF. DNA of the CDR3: TGTGCCAGCAGTTTCGAGGGGGCTGGGGCCAACGTCCTGACTTTC.

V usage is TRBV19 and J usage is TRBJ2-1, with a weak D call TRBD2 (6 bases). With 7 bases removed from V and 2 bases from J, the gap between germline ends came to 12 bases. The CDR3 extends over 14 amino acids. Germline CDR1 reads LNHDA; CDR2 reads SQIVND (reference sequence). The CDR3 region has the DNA TGTGCCAGTACCTGGGCGGGGACCTACAATGAGCAGTTCTTC. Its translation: CASTWAGTYNEQFF.

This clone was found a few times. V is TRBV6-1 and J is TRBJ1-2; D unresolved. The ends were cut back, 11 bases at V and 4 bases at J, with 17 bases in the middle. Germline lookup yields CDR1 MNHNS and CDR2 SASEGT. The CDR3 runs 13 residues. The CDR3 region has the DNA TGTGCCTCAAGGGTCGGGGATGGCTATGGCTACACCTTC. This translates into CASRVGDGYGYTF.

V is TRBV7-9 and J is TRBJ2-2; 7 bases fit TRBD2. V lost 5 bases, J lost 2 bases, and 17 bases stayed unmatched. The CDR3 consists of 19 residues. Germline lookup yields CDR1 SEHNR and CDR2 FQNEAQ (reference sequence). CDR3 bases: TGTGCCAGCAGCCCCGTGGCTAGCGGTCGAACCATTAACACCGGGGAGCTGTTTTTT. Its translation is CASSPVASGRTINTGELFF. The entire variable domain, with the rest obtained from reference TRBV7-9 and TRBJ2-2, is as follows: DTGVSQNPRHKITKRGQNVTFRCDPISEHNRLYWYRQTLGQGPEFLTYFQNEAQLEKSRLLSDRFSAERPKGSFSTLEIQRTEQGDSAMYLCASSPVASGRTINTGELFFGEGSRLTVL.

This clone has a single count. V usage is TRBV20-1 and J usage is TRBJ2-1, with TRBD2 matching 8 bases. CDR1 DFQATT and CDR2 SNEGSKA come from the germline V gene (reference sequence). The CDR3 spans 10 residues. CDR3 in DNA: TGCAGAGCGGGAGTCTATGAGCAGTTCTTC. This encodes CRAGVYEQFF.

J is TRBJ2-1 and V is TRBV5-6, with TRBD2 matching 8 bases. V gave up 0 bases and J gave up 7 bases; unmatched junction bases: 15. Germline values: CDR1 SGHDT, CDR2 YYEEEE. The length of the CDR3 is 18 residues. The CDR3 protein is CASSLEGGLGTFGNEQFF. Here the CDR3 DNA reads TGTGCCAGCAGCTTGGAGGGGGGACTAGGGACCTTTGGGAATGAGCAGTTCTTC.

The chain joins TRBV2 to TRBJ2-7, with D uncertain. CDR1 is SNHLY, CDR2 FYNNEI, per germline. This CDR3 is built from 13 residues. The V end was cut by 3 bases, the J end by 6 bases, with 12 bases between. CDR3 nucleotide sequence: TGTGCCAGCAGTGAGGCGCGTTCGGGCGAGCAGTACTTC. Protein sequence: CASSEARSGEQYF.

The DNA for the CDR3 is TGTGCCAGCAGTTACGCGATAAACACTGAAGCTTTCTTT. Translating it yields CASSYAINTEAFF. This rearrangement joins TRBV6-5 to TRBJ1-1; D gene ambiguous. Germline V CDR1 and CDR2: MNHEY, SVGAGI. The CDR3 has 13 residues. Trimming removed 2 bases from V and 2 bases from J, with 6 bases in between.

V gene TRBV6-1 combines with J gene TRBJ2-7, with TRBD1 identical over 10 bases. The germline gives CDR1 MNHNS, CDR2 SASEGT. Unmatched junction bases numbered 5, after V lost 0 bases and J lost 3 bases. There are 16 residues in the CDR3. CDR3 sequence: CASSEAHWDRGYEQYV. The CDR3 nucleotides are TGTGCCAGCAGTGAAGCGCATTGGGACAGGGGCTACGAGCAGTACGTC.

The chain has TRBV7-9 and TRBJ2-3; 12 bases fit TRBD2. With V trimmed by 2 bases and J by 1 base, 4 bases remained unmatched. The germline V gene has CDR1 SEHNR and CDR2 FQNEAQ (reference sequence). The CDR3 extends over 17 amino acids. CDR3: CASSLPSGRAGTDTQYF. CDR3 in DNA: TGTGCCAGCAGCTTACCTAGCGGGAGGGCCGGCACAGATACGCAGTATTTT.